This is a list of T cell receptor beta chains from one sample in a study of cytotoxic CD8 clonotypes in ibrutinib-treated CLL. Assay: immunoSEQ multiplex PCR; the TCRdb copy retains only in-frame clones and omits some. The sample records about 300,000 clones, roughly four fifths being singletons. The specimen was PBMCs, collected at disease progression, from a patient treated with ibrutinib. Receptors were obtained from a human donor with chronic lymphocytic leukemia. Each CDR3 is given with its conserved first and last residue. A D gene is named only where the DNA matches it firmly. Only part of the rows carry a size: once, few, many, or a class if the clone is expanded.

v_gene	j_gene	d_gene	abundance	CDR3nt	CDR3aa
TRBV9	TRBJ2-7	TRBD2	NA	TGTGCCAGCAGCGTAGGGGGCGGGAGAATCTACGAGCAGTACTTC	CASSVGGGRIYEQYF
TRBV28	TRBJ2-2	NA	NA	TGTGCCAGCAGTTTCGCAGGGGGAGGCACCGGGGAGCTGTTTTTT	CASSFAGGGTGELFF
TRBV2	TRBJ1-5	NA	NA	TGTGCCAGCAGGGACGCAAATCAGCCCCAGCATTTT	CASRDANQPQHF
TRBV5-4	TRBJ2-2	TRBD2	NA	TGTGCCAGCAGCTCGGGACTAGCGGGAAGGACCGGGGAGCTGTTTTTT	CASSSGLAGRTGELFF
TRBV5-1	TRBJ1-2	NA	NA	TGCGCCAGCAGCTTGGGGGATGGGAATGGCTACACCTTC	CASSLGDGNGYTF
TRBV9	TRBJ2-1	NA	NA	TGTGCCAGCAGTTTAGCGGAATACAATGAGCAGTTCTTC	CASSLAEYNEQFF
TRBV11-3	TRBJ1-1	NA	NA	TGTGCCAGCAGCTTATCGGTGTTCGGTGAAGCTTTCTTT	CASSLSVFGEAFF
TRBV15	TRBJ2-7	TRBD1	NA	TGTGCCACCAGCCGTACGGACAGGGGGCTCATTCGGTACGAGCAGTACTTC	CATSRTDRGLIRYEQYF
TRBV25-1	TRBJ2-7	NA	NA	TGTGCCAGCAGCTACGAGCAGTACTTC	CASSYEQYF
TRBV7-3	TRBJ2-5	TRBD2	NA	TGTGCCAGCAGCTCAACGGGACTAGTAGAGACCCAGTACTTC	CASSSTGLVETQYF
TRBV5-6	TRBJ2-5	TRBD1	NA	TGTGCCAGCAGTCGGACAGGGGGCGGGAAGACCCAGTACTTC	CASSRTGGGKTQYF
TRBV7-2	TRBJ2-7	TRBD2	NA	TGTGCCAGCAGCTTAGGACTAGCGTACGAGCAGTACTTC	CASSLGLAYEQYF
TRBV4-1	TRBJ2-1	NA	NA	TGCGCCAGCAGCCAAGACGCCCCTTACAATGAGCAGTTCTTC	CASSQDAPYNEQFF
TRBV27	TRBJ2-1	TRBD2	NA	TGTGCCAGCAGTTTATCCCCTCCCGGGACTAGCGGGAGGATATCCTACAATGAGCAGTTCTTC	CASSLSPPGTSGRISYNEQFF
TRBV27	TRBJ2-7	TRBD1	NA	TGTGCCAGCAGTCCGGGGACAGGACTTAGCTACGAGCAGTACTTC	CASSPGTGLSYEQYF
TRBV11-2	TRBJ1-2	NA	once	TGTGCCAGCAGCTTAAGGGTGGGGTCTGGCTACACCTTC	CASSLRVGSGYTF
TRBV5-1	TRBJ1-6	TRBD1	once	TGCGCCAGCAGCTCCGGGACAGCCCAGGGATCACCCCTCCACTTT	CASSSGTAQGSPLHF
TRBV11-2	TRBJ1-1	TRBD1	NA	TGTGCCAGCAGCCTAGGGGACAGGGGAGCTGAAGCTTTCTTT	CASSLGDRGAEAFF
TRBV15	TRBJ2-3	NA	NA	TGTGCCACCAGCGTAGGAGTAGGGACAGATACGCAGTATTTT	CATSVGVGTDTQYF
TRBV2	TRBJ2-7	TRBD2	NA	TGTGCCAGCAGTGAATCACAGCCCCGCGGGGGGGAGCAGTACTTC	CASSESQPRGGEQYF
TRBV25-1	TRBJ2-5	NA	NA	TGTGCCAGCAGTCCCCCAGAGAACCCTCAAGAGACCCAGTACTTC	CASSPPENPQETQYF
TRBV5-5	TRBJ2-3	NA	NA	TGTGCCAGCAGCTTAACTTTGGAGGCAGGCACAGATACGCAGTATTTT	CASSLTLEAGTDTQYF
TRBV25-1	TRBJ1-1	NA	NA	TGTGCCAGCAGGGGGCTGGAAGCTTTCTTT	CASRGLEAFF
TRBV2	TRBJ2-1	NA	NA	TGTGCCAGCAACCACCTTAGCCCCTACAATGAGCAGTTCTTC	CASNHLSPYNEQFF
TRBV5-1	TRBJ2-1	TRBD1	NA	TGCGCCAGCAGCTTACTTAATTACCGGGACAGAACCTACAATGAGCAGTTCTTC	CASSLLNYRDRTYNEQFF